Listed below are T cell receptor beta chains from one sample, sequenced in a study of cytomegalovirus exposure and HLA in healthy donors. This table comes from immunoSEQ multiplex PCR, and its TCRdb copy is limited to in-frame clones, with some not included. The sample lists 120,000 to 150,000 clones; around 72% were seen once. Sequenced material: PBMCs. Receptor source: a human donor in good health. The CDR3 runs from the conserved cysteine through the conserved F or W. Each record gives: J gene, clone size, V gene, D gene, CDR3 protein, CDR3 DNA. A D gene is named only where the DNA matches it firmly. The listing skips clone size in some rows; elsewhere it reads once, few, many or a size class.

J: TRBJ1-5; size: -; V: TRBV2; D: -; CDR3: CASSVRGSRNQPQHF; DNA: TGTGCCAGCAGTGTCAGGGGTTCCCGCAATCAGCCCCAGCATTTT
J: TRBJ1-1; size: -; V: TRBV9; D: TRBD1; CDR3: CASSFLPDRDGTEAFF; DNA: TGTGCCAGCAGCTTCCTCCCGGACAGGGACGGCACTGAAGCTTTCTTT
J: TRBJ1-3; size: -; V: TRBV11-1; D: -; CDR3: CASSFGQHSGNTIYF; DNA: TGTGCCAGCAGCTTTGGACAGCACTCTGGAAACACCATATATTTT
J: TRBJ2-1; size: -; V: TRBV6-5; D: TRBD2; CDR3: CASSLVAGGPGNEQFF; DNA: TGTGCCAGCAGTTTGGTCGCGGGGGGGCCGGGCAATGAGCAGTTCTTC
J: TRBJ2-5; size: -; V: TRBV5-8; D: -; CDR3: CASSRVWETQYF; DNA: TGTGCCAGCTCCAGGGTCTGGGAGACCCAGTACTTC
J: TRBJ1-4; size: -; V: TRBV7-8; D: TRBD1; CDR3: CASSFRTGGNEKLFF; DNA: TGTGCCAGCAGCTTTAGAACAGGGGGTAATGAAAAACTGTTTTTT
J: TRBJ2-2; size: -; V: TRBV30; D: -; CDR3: CAHLGGVYTGELFF; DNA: TGTGCCCACCTGGGCGGGGTTTACACCGGGGAGCTGTTTTTT
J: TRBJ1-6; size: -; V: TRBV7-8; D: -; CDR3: CASSLVGSSYNSPLHF; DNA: TGTGCCAGCAGCTTAGTGGGGAGCTCCTATAATTCACCCCTCCACTTT
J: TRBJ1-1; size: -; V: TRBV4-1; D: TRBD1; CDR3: CASSQQGARTEAFF; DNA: TGCGCCAGCAGCCAGCAGGGGGCGCGCACTGAAGCTTTCTTT
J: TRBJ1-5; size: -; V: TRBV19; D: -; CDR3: CASRGSNQPQHF; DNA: TGTGCCAGCAGGGGTTCAAATCAGCCCCAGCATTTT
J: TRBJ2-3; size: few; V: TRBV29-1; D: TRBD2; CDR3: CSVEGLAGGTDTQYF; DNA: TGCAGCGTTGAGGGACTAGCGGGGGGCACAGATACGCAGTATTTT
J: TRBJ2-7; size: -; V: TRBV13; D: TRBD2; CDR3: CASSLSGLAGPYEQYF; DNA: TGTGCCAGCAGCTTATCCGGGCTAGCGGGGCCATACGAGCAGTACTTC
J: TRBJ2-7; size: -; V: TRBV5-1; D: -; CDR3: CASSLNSAYEQYF; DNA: TGCGCCAGCAGCTTAAACAGTGCCTACGAGCAGTACTTC
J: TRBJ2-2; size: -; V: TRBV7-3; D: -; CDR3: CASSSVADTGELFF; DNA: TGTGCCAGCAGCTCGGTCGCTGACACCGGGGAGCTGTTTTTT
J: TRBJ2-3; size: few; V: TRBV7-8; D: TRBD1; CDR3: CASSHRDRGGDTQYF; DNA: TGTGCCAGCAGCCACCGGGACAGGGGAGGAGATACGCAGTATTTT
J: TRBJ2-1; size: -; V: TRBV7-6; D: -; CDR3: CASSGPRGVRNEQFF; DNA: TGTGCCAGCAGCGGACCTCGGGGAGTTAGGAATGAGCAGTTCTTC
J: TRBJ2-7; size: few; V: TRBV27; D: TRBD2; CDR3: CASSSAGGLYEQYF; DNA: TGTGCCAGCAGTTCGGCGGGGGGGCTCTACGAGCAGTACTTC
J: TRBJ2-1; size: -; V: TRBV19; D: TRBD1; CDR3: CASSIGDRRHNEQFF; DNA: TGTGCCAGTAGTATCGGGGACAGGCGCCACAATGAGCAGTTCTTC
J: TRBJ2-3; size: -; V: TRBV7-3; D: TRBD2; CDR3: CASSSGLAGGADTQYF; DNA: TGTGCCAGCAGCTCGGGACTAGCGGGAGGAGCAGATACGCAGTATTTT
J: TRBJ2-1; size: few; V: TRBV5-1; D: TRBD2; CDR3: CASSPLAANEQFF; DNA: TGCGCCAGCAGCCCCCTAGCGGCGAATGAGCAGTTCTTC
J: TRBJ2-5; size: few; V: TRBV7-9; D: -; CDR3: CASSGQTYQETQYF; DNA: TGTGCCAGCAGTGGACAGACGTACCAAGAGACCCAGTACTTC
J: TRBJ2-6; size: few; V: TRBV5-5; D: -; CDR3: CASSLGRQSSGANVLTF; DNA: TGTGCCAGCAGCTTGGGCAGGCAGAGCTCTGGGGCCAACGTCCTGACTTTC
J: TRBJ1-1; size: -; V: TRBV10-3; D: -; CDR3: CAISPRSGTVNTEAFF; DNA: TGTGCCATCAGCCCTCGTTCCGGGACTGTGAACACTGAAGCTTTCTTT
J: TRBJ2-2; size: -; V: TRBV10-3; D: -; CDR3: CAITPEDRNTGELFF; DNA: TGTGCCATCACCCCCGAAGACAGAAACACCGGGGAGCTGTTTTTT
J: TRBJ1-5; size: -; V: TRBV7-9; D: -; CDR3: CASSRGGGQPQHF; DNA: TGTGCCAGCTCGAGGGGAGGTGGACAGCCCCAGCATTTT
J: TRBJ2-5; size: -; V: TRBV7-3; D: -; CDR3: CASSPTSGTGETQYF; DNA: TGTGCCAGCAGCCCTACGTCCGGGACTGGAGAGACCCAGTACTTC
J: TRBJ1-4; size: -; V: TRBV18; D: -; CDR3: CASSSEAANEKLFF; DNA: TGTGCCAGCTCATCCGAAGCGGCTAATGAAAAACTGTTTTTT
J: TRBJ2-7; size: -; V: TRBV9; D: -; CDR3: CASSVGNSPYEQYF; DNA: TGTGCCAGCAGCGTAGGAAACTCCCCTTACGAGCAGTACTTC
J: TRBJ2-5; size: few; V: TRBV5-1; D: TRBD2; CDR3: CASSFLADQETQYF; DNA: TGCGCCAGCAGCTTCCTAGCGGATCAAGAGACCCAGTACTTC
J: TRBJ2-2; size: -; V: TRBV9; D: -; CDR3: CASSVLTTGELFF; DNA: TGTGCCAGCAGCGTACTAACGACCGGGGAGCTGTTTTTT
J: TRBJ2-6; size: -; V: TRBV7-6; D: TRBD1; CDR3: CASSRRDRVPHSPGANVLTF; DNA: TGTGCCAGCAGCCGCCGGGACAGGGTGCCCCACTCCCCTGGGGCCAACGTCCTGACTTTC
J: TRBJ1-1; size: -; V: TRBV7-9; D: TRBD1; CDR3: CASSQTGGHELGTEAFF; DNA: TGTGCCAGCAGCCAAACAGGGGGCCACGAGCTGGGCACTGAAGCTTTCTTT
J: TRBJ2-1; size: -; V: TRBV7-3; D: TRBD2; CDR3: CASSSQRGAHYNEQFF; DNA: TGTGCCAGCAGCTCCCAGCGGGGGGCTCACTACAATGAGCAGTTCTTC
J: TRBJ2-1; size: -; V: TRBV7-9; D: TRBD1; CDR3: CASSFVQGGSNEQFF; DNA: TGTGCCAGCAGCTTCGTACAGGGGGGTAGCAATGAGCAGTTCTTC
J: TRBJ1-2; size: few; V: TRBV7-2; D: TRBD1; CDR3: CASSLALGTAYGYTF; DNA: TGTGCCAGCAGCTTAGCATTGGGGACAGCCTATGGCTACACCTTC
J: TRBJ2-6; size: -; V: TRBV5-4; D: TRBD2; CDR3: CANGGTEGSGANVLTF; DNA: TGTGCCAACGGGGGGACCGAAGGATCTGGGGCCAACGTCCTGACTTTC
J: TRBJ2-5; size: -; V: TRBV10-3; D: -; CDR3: CAISDYRQETQYF; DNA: TGTGCCATCAGTGACTATCGCCAAGAGACCCAGTACTTC
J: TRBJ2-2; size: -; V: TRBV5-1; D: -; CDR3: CASSLGGLTNTGELFF; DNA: TGCGCCAGCAGCTTGGGGGGACTGACGAACACCGGGGAGCTGTTTTTT
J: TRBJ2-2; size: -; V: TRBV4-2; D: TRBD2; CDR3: CASSSGTSIGELFF; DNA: TGTGCCAGCAGCTCCGGGACTAGCATCGGGGAGCTGTTTTTT
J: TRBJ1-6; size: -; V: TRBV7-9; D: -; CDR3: CASSLERSGYSPLHF; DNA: TGTGCCAGCAGCTTAGAACGTTCAGGGTATTCACCCCTCCACTTT
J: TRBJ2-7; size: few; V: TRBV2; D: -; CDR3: CASRWGRAYEQYF; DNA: TGTGCCAGCAGGTGGGGCAGAGCCTACGAGCAGTACTTC
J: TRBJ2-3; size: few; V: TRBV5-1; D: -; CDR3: CASSITIGTDTQYF; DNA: TGCGCCAGCAGCATAACTATAGGCACAGATACGCAGTATTTT
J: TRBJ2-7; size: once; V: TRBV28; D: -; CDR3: CASSHRGHLVYEQYF; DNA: TGTGCCAGCAGCCACCGTGGACATCTAGTCTACGAGCAGTACTTC
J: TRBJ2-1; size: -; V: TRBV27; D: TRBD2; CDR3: CASSFGVAGGGKQFF; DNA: TGTGCCAGCAGTTTTGGGGTAGCGGGGGGTGGTAAGCAGTTCTTC
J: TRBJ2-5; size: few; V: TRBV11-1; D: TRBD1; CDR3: CASSFGTGGRETQYF; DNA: TGTGCCAGCAGCTTCGGGACAGGGGGTCGGGAGACCCAGTACTTC
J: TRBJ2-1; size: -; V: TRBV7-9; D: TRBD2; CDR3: CASSFPGLADNEQFF; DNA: TGTGCCAGCAGCTTTCCGGGACTAGCGGACAATGAGCAGTTCTTC
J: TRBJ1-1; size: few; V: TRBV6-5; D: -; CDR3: CASRRDMLNTEAFF; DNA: TGTGCCAGCAGACGGGACATGTTGAACACTGAAGCTTTCTTT
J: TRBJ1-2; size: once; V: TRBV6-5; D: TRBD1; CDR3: CASSYSNRGDAGYTF; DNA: TGTGCCAGCAGTTACTCGAACAGGGGAGATGCGGGCTACACCTTC
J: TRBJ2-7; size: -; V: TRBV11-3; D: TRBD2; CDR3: CASSTRGSGRSPFEQYF; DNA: TGTGCCAGCAGCACAAGAGGATCCGGGAGGAGCCCCTTTGAGCAGTACTTC